These 5 T cell receptor beta chains came from one sample sequenced in a study of technical replicates of blood from several donors. Sequencing was performed with immunoSEQ multiplex PCR; in TCRdb, only in-frame clones are kept and a portion is missing. This table has 80,000 to 85,000 clones, around 91% appearing once. The material sequenced was T cells isolated from PBMCs. The origin of the receptors is a human donor in good health.

The genes are TRBV7-9 and TRBJ2-7; 9 positions agree with TRBD2. Per the germline V gene, CDR1 is SEHNR and CDR2 is FQNEAQ (reference sequence). Unmatched junction bases numbered 4, after V lost 5 bases and J lost 5 bases. This CDR3 is 13 amino acids long. The CDR3 reads CASSPRLADEQYF. The CDR3, as DNA: TGTGCCAGCAGCCCCAGACTAGCGGACGAGCAGTACTTC.

The chain joins TRBV2 to TRBJ1-2; maybe TRBD1 (5 bases). In germline, CDR1 is SNHLY, CDR2 FYNNEI. The CDR3 is 15 residues long. Between the trimmed V and J ends, which lost 3 bases and 5 bases, there was a span of 16 bases. The CDR3 coding sequence is TGTGCCAGCAGTGAGGGGCTTGGGGAAACATATGGCTACACCTTC. As protein: CASSEGLGETYGYTF.

The chain recombines TRBV6-5 with TRBJ1-2; 8 bases are a match to TRBD1. CDR1 and CDR2 (germline): MNHEY, SVGAGI. The junction had 3 bases not matched to a gene; V was cut back by 6 bases and J by 3 bases. CDR3 length equals 13 residues. DNA for the CDR3: TGTGCCAGCAGACTACAGGGGGACTATGGCTACACCTTC. Encoded protein: CASRLQGDYGYTF.

This chain connects TRBV7-6 to TRBJ1-1, with TRBD1 matching over 7 bases. Trimming cost V 0 bases and J 7 bases; bases outside gene matches: 2. The germline gives CDR1 SGHVS, CDR2 FNYEAQ. The CDR3 extends over 13 amino acids. CDR3 bases: TGTGCCAGCAGCTTAGCGCCAGGGGGTGAAGCTTTCTTT. Translating gives CASSLAPGGEAFF.

V gene TRBV15 combines with J gene TRBJ2-1; 14 nucleotides line up with TRBD2. The CDR3 has 21 amino acids. CDR1 and CDR2 from the germline V gene are LNHNV and YYDKDF (reference sequence). The V segment lost 5 bases and the J segment 0 bases; nucleotides outside the gene matches: 15. CDR3 in amino acids: CATSWGLAGAPIESSYNEQFF. CDR3 DNA: TGTGCCACCAGCTGGGGACTAGCGGGAGCGCCGATCGAGAGCTCCTACAATGAGCAGTTCTTC.